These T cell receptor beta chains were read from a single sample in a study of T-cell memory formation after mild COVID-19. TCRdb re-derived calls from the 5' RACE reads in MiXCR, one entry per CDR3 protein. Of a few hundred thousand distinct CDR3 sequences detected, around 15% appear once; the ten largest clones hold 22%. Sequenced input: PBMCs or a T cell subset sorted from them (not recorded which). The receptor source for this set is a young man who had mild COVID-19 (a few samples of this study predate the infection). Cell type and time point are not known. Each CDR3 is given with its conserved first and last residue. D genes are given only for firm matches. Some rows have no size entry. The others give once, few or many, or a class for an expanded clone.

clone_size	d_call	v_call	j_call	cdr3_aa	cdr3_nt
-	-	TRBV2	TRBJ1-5	CASTTGTPGPQHF	TGTGCCAGCACCACCGGGACGCCCGGCCCTCAACATTTT
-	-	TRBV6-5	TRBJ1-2	CASRLDGFNYGYTF	TGTGCCAGCAGGCTTGACGGGTTTAACTATGGCTACACCTTC
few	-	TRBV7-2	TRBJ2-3	CASSLQERSYF	TGTGCCAGCAGCTTACAGGAAAGGTCGTATTTT
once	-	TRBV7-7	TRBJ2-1	CASSLGRWGDNEQFF	TGTGCCAGCAGCTTAGGTCGGTGGGGGGACAATGAGCAGTTCTTC
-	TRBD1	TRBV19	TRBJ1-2	CASTGTVLNYGYTF	TGTGCCAGTACCGGGACAGTGCTGAACTATGGCTACACCTTC
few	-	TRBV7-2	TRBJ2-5	CASSLNQDRGTQYF	TGTGCCAGCAGCTTAAACCAGGATCGTGGGACCCAGTACTTC
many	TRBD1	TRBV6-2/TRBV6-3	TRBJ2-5	CASREGQVAETQYF	TGTGCCAGCAGAGAAGGACAGGTCGCAGAGACCCAGTACTTC
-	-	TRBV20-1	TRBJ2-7	CSAAARGRSYEQYF	TGCAGTGCTGCCGCCAGGGGACGATCCTACGAGCAGTACTTC
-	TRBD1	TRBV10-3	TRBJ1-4	CAISRQGGTNEKLFF	TGTGCCATCAGTCGACAGGGGGGAACTAATGAAAAACTGTTTTTT
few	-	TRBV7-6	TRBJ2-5	CASSPRVVETQYF	TGTGCCAGCAGCCCCAGGGTGGTGGAGACCCAGTACTTC
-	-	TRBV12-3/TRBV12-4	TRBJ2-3	CASSLGVLTDTQYF	TGTGCCAGCAGTTTAGGGGTTTTGACAGATACGCAGTATTTT
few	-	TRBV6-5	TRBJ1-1	CASSYSLNRWRQNTEAFF	TGTGCCAGCAGTTACTCGCTAAATCGGTGGCGGCAGAACACTGAAGCTTTCTTT
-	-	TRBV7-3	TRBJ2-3	CASSSGQTDTQYF	TGTGCCAGCAGCTCCGGCCAAACAGATACGCAGTATTTT
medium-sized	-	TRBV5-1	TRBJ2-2	CASSLAVGAYTGELFF	TGCGCCAGCAGCTTGGCGGTTGGAGCCTACACCGGGGAGCTGTTTTTT
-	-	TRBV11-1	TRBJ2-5	CASSLRGIQETQYF	TGTGCCAGCAGCTTACGGGGGATCCAAGAGACCCAGTACTTC
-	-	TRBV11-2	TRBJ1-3	CASSTGQLSGNTIYF	TGTGCCAGCAGCACAGGGCAGCTCTCTGGAAACACCATATATTTT
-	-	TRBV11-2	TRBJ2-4	CASSYENIQYF	TGTGCCAGCAGCTACGAGAACATTCAGTACTTC
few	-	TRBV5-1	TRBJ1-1	CASSLQTVNTEAFF	TGCGCCAGCAGCCTCCAAACAGTGAACACTGAAGCTTTCTTT
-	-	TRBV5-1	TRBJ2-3	CASSLGSLASTDTQYF	TGCGCCAGCAGCTTGGGGTCGTTAGCTAGCACAGATACGCAGTATTTT
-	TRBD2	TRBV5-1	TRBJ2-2	CASSLEGLSSGTTNTGELFF	TGCGCCAGCAGCTTGGAGGGTTTGAGTAGCGGGACCACTAACACCGGGGAGCTGTTTTTT
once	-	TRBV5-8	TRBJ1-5	CASSLGRLGSNQPQHF	TGTGCCAGCAGCTTAGGACGACTGGGGAGCAATCAGCCCCAGCATTTT
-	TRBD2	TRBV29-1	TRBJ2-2	CSELAGGAGELFF	TGCAGCGAACTAGCGGGGGGGGCCGGGGAGCTGTTTTTT
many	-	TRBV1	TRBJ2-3	CTSSQTSGVTDTQYF	TGCACCAGCAGCCAAACTAGCGGGGTCACAGATACGCAGTATTTT
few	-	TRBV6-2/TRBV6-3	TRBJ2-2	CASKTPLKITGELFF	TGTGCCAGCAAGACACCCCTTAAGATAACCGGGGAGCTGTTTTTT
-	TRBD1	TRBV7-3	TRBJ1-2	CASSLTGGSNYGYTF	TGTGCCAGCAGCCTCACAGGGGGCTCTAACTATGGCTACACCTTC